This T cell receptor (beta chain) was profiled in a study of T cell responses to AZD1222 COVID-19 vaccine. Overall study findings and caveats: AZD1222 recipients seropositive at baseline numbered only 5 or 6. Dominant CD4 TCR responses targeted spike regions 160-218 and 743-854.

This CDR3 region has 14 residues. V lost 4 bases to trimming and J lost 4 bases, with 11 bases between them. Per germline, CDR1 LGHDT and CDR2 YNNKEL (reference sequence). Libraries were prepared by immunoSEQ multiplex PCR; TCRdb keeps only in-frame clonotypes and omits some of them. The data show about 130,000 clones, 80% to 90% seen once. In regard to this clone: What it binds is not known.

The source is an adult in good health. Specimen: peripheral blood, collected on day 0 of AZD1222 vaccination. This rearrangement joins TRBV3-1 (or the pseudogene TRBV3-2) to TRBJ1-3, with a weak D call TRBD1 (6 bases). In DNA, the CDR3 is TGTGCCAGCAGCCGATACAGGGAGGGAAACACCATATATTTT. Its protein product is CASSRYREGNTIYF.